This entry lists 17 T cell receptor beta chains sequenced from one sample in a study of cytomegalovirus exposure and HLA in healthy donors. Here immunoSEQ multiplex PCR was the method, and the copy in TCRdb shows in-frame clones only, minus some. The sample carries 200,000 to 250,000 clones, approximately 90% recorded once. The sample taken for sequencing was PBMCs. The receptor source for this set is a woman under 30 in good health and CMV-seronegative.

This clone was recorded once. The genes are TRBV4-1 and TRBJ2-2, with 7 positions matching TRBD2. Germline V gene data show CDR1 as MGHRA and CDR2 as YSYEKL. J was trimmed by 5 bases and V by 3 bases; bases with no gene match: 6. The CDR3 has 15 amino acids. This CDR3 reads CASSHPGTTTGELFF. The CDR3 DNA is TGCGCCAGCAGCCATCCCGGGACTACAACCGGGGAGCTGTTTTTT.

The chain employs TRBV9 and TRBJ2-1; 11 positions agree with TRBD2. Germline V gene data show CDR1 as SGDLS and CDR2 as YYNGEE. With 0 bases clipped from V and 1 base from J, the junction kept 12 bases outside the gene matches. The CDR3 totals 20 residues. The DNA for the CDR3 is TGTGCCAGCAGCGTAGAGTTTAGCGGGAGGGCCTTTGGGTCCTACAATGAGCAGTTCTTC. Amino acid sequence: CASSVEFSGRAFGSYNEQFF.

The chain is built from TRBV4-2 and TRBJ2-1; the match to TRBD2 covers 13 bases. CDR1 LGHNA and CDR2 YNFKEQ come from the germline V gene. CDR3 length equals 17 residues. V lost 3 bases to trimming and J lost 4 bases; unmatched junction nucleotides: 6. CDR3 sequence (DNA): TGTGCCAGCAGCCACTCGTTGGGACTAGCGGGATACAATGAGCAGTTCTTC. Translation gives CASSHSLGLAGYNEQFF.

This clone was observed a few times. The rearrangement links TRBV6-5 to TRBJ2-1, with 8 bases lining up with TRBD2. The CDR3 loop spans 15 amino acids. Unmatched junction bases numbered 11, after V lost 6 bases and J lost 7 bases. Germline CDR1 reads MNHEY; CDR2 reads SVGAGI. CDR3 in amino acids: CASSPSGSRGNEQFF. The CDR3 DNA reads as TGTGCCAGCAGCCCAAGCGGGAGTAGGGGGAATGAGCAGTTCTTC.

The chain carries TRBV29-1 and TRBJ2-7; D not certain. Germline CDR1 is SQVTM and CDR2 is ANQGSEA. This CDR3 is 11 amino acids long. V was pared by 5 bases and J by 4 bases, with 9 bases between. The CDR3 DNA is TGCAGCGTTCGGTCCGGTTACGAGCAGTACTTC. Translating gives CSVRSGYEQYF.

The rearrangement uses TRBV4-1 and TRBJ1-1; 7 bases align to TRBD1. V lost 0 bases and J lost 8; bases outside the gene matches: 3. The CDR3 loop spans 13 amino acids. Germline V gene sequence: CDR1 MGHRA, CDR2 YSYEKL. The chain's CDR3 is CASSQDPGQEAFF. In nucleotides, the CDR3 is TGCGCCAGCAGCCAAGACCCGGGACAGGAAGCTTTCTTT.

The chain couples TRBV30 to TRBJ2-1, with TRBD2 identical over 10 bases. Germline V lookup: CDR1 GTSNPN, CDR2 SVGIG (reference sequence). The CDR3 has 18 residues. V lost 2 bases, J lost 6 bases, and 16 bases stayed unmatched. CDR3 protein: CAWSKKGSGRNPGNEQFF. The CDR3 nucleotides are TGTGCCTGGAGTAAAAAGGGTAGCGGGAGGAATCCAGGCAATGAGCAGTTCTTC.

The chain recombines TRBV27 with TRBJ1-1, with a weak D call TRBD1 (5 bases). Germline assignment: CDR1 MNHEY and CDR2 SMNVEV (reference sequence). The V end lost 5 bases, the J end lost 7 bases, and 20 bases lay between the germline ends. The CDR3 covers 15 residues. CDR3 region: CASSPQGNGPIEAFF. Here the CDR3 DNA reads TGTGCCAGCAGTCCTCAGGGTAATGGCCCTATTGAAGCTTTCTTT.

The chain uses TRBV27 and TRBJ2-7, with TRBD2 identical over 8 bases. Germline loops: CDR1 MNHEY, CDR2 SMNVEV (reference sequence). The CDR3 has 17 residues. The J segment lost 0 bases and the V segment lost 2 bases, leaving 9 bases of the junction unmatched. The CDR3 is CASSLKPAGTSSYEQYF. DNA for the CDR3: TGTGCCAGCAGTTTAAAGCCCGCCGGGACTAGCTCCTACGAGCAGTACTTC.

V is TRBV29-1 and J is TRBJ1-3; D is unresolved. V dropped 7 bases and J dropped 0 bases, with 13 bases sitting between them. Per the germline V gene, CDR1 is SQVTM and CDR2 is ANQGSEA. The CDR3 has 14 amino acids. CDR3 protein: CSAVLMSSGNTIYF. The DNA of the CDR3 is TGCAGCGCGGTCCTGATGAGCTCTGGAAACACCATATATTTT.

This chain uses TRBV11-2 with TRBJ1-1; 7 positions match TRBD1. The CDR3 loop spans 14 amino acids. Looked up from germline, CDR1 is SGHAT and CDR2 is FQNNGV. J gave up 1 base and V 4 bases, and 3 bases lay outside the gene matches. CDR3 in amino acids: CASSSRTGNTEAFF. The CDR3 DNA reads as TGTGCCAGCAGCTCCCGGACAGGGAACACTGAAGCTTTCTTT.

The V gene is TRBV9, the J gene TRBJ2-1, with 10 bases that match TRBD2. The CDR3 covers 18 residues. Germline CDR1 reads SGDLS; CDR2 reads YYNGEE. V lost 2 bases, J lost 3 bases, and 11 bases stayed unmatched. The CDR3 DNA is TGTGCCAGCAGCGTCAGTCCTAGCGGGAGTCTTAGCTACAATGAGCAGTTCTTC. Protein product: CASSVSPSGSLSYNEQFF.

The chain is built from TRBV10-1 and TRBJ2-5; 11 bases agree with TRBD1. The germline V gene has CDR1 WNHNN and CDR2 SYGVQD (reference sequence). The CDR3 spans 18 residues. Trimming removed 3 bases from V and 7 bases from J; junction bases left unmatched: 16. This chain's CDR3 is CASSERTGGGRWVRTQYF. DNA of the CDR3: TGCGCCAGCAGTGAACGGACAGGGGGCGGGAGGTGGGTTAGGACCCAGTACTTC.

The chain combines TRBV4-1 with TRBJ2-5; tentative D call: TRBD1 (6 bases). Trimming removed 1 base at V and 6 bases at J, with 18 bases between. The CDR3 sequence is 16 residues long. Looked up from germline, CDR1 is MGHRA and CDR2 is YSYEKL. Here the CDR3 reads CASSQAGLGQIQTQYF. CDR3 nucleotides: TGCGCCAGCAGCCAAGCCGGCCTGGGACAAATTCAGACCCAGTACTTC.

A single count supports this clone. The chain links TRBV2 to TRBJ1-1, with 7 positions matching TRBD1. Germline-derived CDR1 and CDR2 are SNHLY and FYNNEI. Trimming at V came to 6 bases and at J to 6 bases, leaving 7 bases not matched to a gene. The CDR3 spans 13 residues. Here the CDR3 DNA reads TGTGCCAGCAGGAGAACAGGGGACGCTGAAGCTTTCTTT. This codes for CASRRTGDAEAFF.

The rearrangement uses TRBV27 and TRBJ2-1; 7 bases fit TRBD2. The CDR3 has 15 amino acids. Germline loops: CDR1 MNHEY, CDR2 SMNVEV (reference sequence). Trimming removed 10 bases from V and 7 bases from J; junction bases left unmatched: 16. DNA for the CDR3: TGTGCCAACATAATAGCGGGCCGTTCGGGAAATGAGCAGTTCTTC. This codes for CANIIAGRSGNEQFF.

This chain links TRBV13 with TRBJ2-5; 9 bases fit TRBD2. The CDR3 is 14 amino acids. From germline, CDR1 is PRHDT and CDR2 FYEKMQ (reference sequence). V dropped 4 bases and J dropped 1; count of bases not matched to a gene: 1. The CDR3 coding sequence is TGTGCCAGCAGCTCGACTAGCGGCCAAGAGACCCAGTACTTC. It yields the protein CASSSTSGQETQYF.